This TCR beta chain emerged from a study of CD8+CD57+ T cells in acquired aplastic anemia. CD8+CD57+ cell expansion, shown by flow cytometry, had occurred in the patients selected for sequencing. V gave up 5 bases and J gave up 12 bases, with 26 bases separating them. CDR1 SGHTA and CDR2 FQGNSA come from the germline V gene. The length of the CDR3 is 16 residues. Genomic DNA constituted the template upon which TCR beta VDJ and CDR3 profiling was performed. MiXCR, run by TCRdb on the reads, gives a single entry per CDR3 protein. The table shows 200,000 to 300,000 distinct CDR3 sequences, with around 82% occurring only once.

The sequenced sample was sorted CD4+, CD8+, or CD8+CD57+ T cells (not recorded which) from PBMCs. The receptor was isolated from a human donor with aplastic anemia. The V call is TRBV7-2, the J call TRBJ2-1; a weak D match, TRBD2 (6 bases). The CDR3 nucleotides are TGTGCCAGCAGCCTCGCGGGGCTAGTCGCCGGGGAGGTGCAGTTCTTC. It translates to CASSLAGLVAGEVQFF.